These 14 T cell receptor beta chains were sequenced from one sample in a study of persistence of HIV-infected CD4 T cells. These receptors have no known antigen. This was the immunoSEQ version 4 assay in survey mode. Produced via immunoSEQ multiplex PCR; TCRdb's table is partial and in-frame only. The repertoire holds 25,000 to 30,000 clones, with roughly three quarters as singletons. Stimulation used 10 ug/mL lysate from CMV-infected fibroblasts. CD40L/CD69 double-negative CD45RO-high memory CD4+ T cells were collected. Specimen: CD4+ T cells sorted from PBMCs after roughly 18-hour stimulation, collected from a patient who received antiretroviral therapy. Receptor source: an adult woman with HIV who was CMV-seropositive.

The genes are TRBV11-3 and TRBJ1-6; tentatively, D is TRBD1 (5 bases). The V gene lost 0 bases and the J gene lost 7 bases, with 7 bases spanning the gap. In germline, CDR1 is SGHNT, CDR2 YENEEA. CDR3 size: 14 residues. The CDR3 loop is CASSLEGGNSPLHF. The CDR3 coding sequence is TGTGCCAGCAGCTTAGAGGGGGGAAATTCACCCCTCCACTTT.

The V and J genes are TRBV5-4 and TRBJ2-4; TRBD1 is a possible D gene (5 bases). V gave up 2 bases and J gave up 7 bases, with 10 bases separating them. There are 13 residues in the CDR3. Germline V gives CDR1 SGHNT, CDR2 YYREEE (reference sequence). The CDR3 bases are TGTGCCAGCAGCTTAGCAGGGTTGAACATTCAGTACTTC. Amino acid sequence: CASSLAGLNIQYF.

This rearrangement joins TRBV27 to TRBJ1-2; D perhaps matches TRBD1 (5 bases). The CDR3 is made up of 15 amino acids. Trimming took 2 bases from V and 5 from J, leaving 15 bases between them. Germline V gene lookup returns CDR1 MNHEY and CDR2 SMNVEV (reference sequence). The CDR3 DNA follows: TGTGCCAGCAGTTTACTGAGCGGGGGGAGATATGGCTACACCTTC. It translates to CASSLLSGGRYGYTF.

This chain joins TRBV30 and TRBJ1-6; D is possibly TRBD1 (6 bases). V was cut by 0 bases and J by 4 bases, with 10 bases left in between. Germline V gene lookup returns CDR1 GTSNPN and CDR2 SVGIG (reference sequence). The CDR3 is 15 amino acids. The CDR3 nucleotides are TGTGCCTGGAGTGTGTGGGGGGCTTATAATTCACCCCTCCACTTT. This gives the protein CAWSVWGAYNSPLHF.

V is TRBV10-1 and J is TRBJ1-1, with D hard to call. V lost 0 bases and J 5 bases, leaving 13 bases between the germline ends. CDR1 and CDR2 (germline): WNHNN, SYGVQD (reference sequence). This CDR3 is 15 amino acids long. CDR3 region: CASSESPISGTEAFF. The CDR3 DNA follows: TGCGCCAGCAGTGAGTCCCCTATATCCGGGACTGAAGCTTTCTTT.

The rearrangement links TRBV5-1 to TRBJ2-5, with 9 bases fitting TRBD2. V lost 6 bases to trimming and J lost 1 base; unmatched junction nucleotides: 4. Per the germline V gene, CDR1 is SGHRS and CDR2 is YFSETQ. The CDR3 loop spans 14 amino acids. CDR3: CASTLAGVQETQYF. Here the CDR3 DNA reads TGCGCCAGCACCTTAGCGGGGGTCCAAGAGACCCAGTACTTC. The full variable domain, completed using reference TRBV5-1 and TRBJ2-5, is KAGVTQTPRYLIKTRGQQVTLSCSPISGHRSVSWYQQTPGQGLQFLFEYFSETQRNKGNFPGRFSGRQFSNSRSEMNVSTLELGDSALYLCASTLAGVQETQYFGPGTRLLVL.

The J gene is TRBJ2-1, the V gene TRBV5-5; weak D call: TRBD2 (6 bases). The CDR3 is 17 residues long. Between the trimmed V and J ends, which lost 2 bases and 0 bases, there was a span of 15 bases. Germline CDR1 and CDR2: SGHKS and YYEKEE (reference sequence). The CDR3 region has the DNA TGTGCCAGCAGCTTAGGAGGGGCTTCAAGCTCCTACAATGAGCAGTTCTTC. This encodes CASSLGGASSSYNEQFF.

The V call is TRBV7-9, the J call TRBJ1-1; D is perhaps TRBD1 (5 bases). Germline assignment: CDR1 SEHNR and CDR2 FQNEAQ (reference sequence). The CDR3 contains 13 residues. Trimming cost V 1 base and J 4 bases, with 7 bases left between them. The CDR3 is CASSLVTGTEAFF. The DNA for the CDR3 is TGTGCCAGCAGCTTAGTTACAGGCACTGAAGCTTTCTTT.

The CDR3 loop is CASRGYTGAQEKLFF. The CDR3 DNA sequence: TGTGCCAGCAGGGGGTATACAGGGGCCCAGGAAAAACTGTTTTTT. J is TRBJ1-4 and V is TRBV3-1 (or the pseudogene TRBV3-2); TRBD1 aligns across 7 bases. This CDR3 contains 15 residues. V shed 6 bases, J shed 8 bases, and the junction held 12 bases outside the gene matches. Germline values: CDR1 LGHDT, CDR2 YNNKEL (reference sequence).

This clone was found once. V usage is TRBV5-1 and J usage is TRBJ2-2; D is undetermined. The germline gives CDR1 SGHRS, CDR2 YFSETQ. V lost 5 bases and J lost 0, with 11 bases in between. The CDR3 has 15 amino acids. The CDR3 spells CASRSIFPNTGELFF. The CDR3 DNA sequence: TGCGCCAGCAGGTCGATATTCCCGAACACCGGGGAGCTGTTTTTT.

V usage is TRBV19 and J usage is TRBJ1-1; no clear D. This CDR3 is built from 13 residues. Germline V gene sequence: CDR1 LNHDA, CDR2 SQIVND (reference sequence). Trimming took 6 bases from V and 0 from J, leaving 8 bases between them. The CDR3 region has the DNA TGTGCCAGTAGCTCCCAGATGAACACTGAAGCTTTCTTT. It is translated as CASSSQMNTEAFF.

This clone turned up a few times. V and J are TRBV30 and TRBJ1-2; weak D call: TRBD1 (6 bases). CDR3 length equals 13 residues. The germline V gene has CDR1 GTSNPN and CDR2 SVGIG (reference sequence). V was shortened by 5 bases and J by 4 bases, with 14 bases between the two germline ends. CDR3 region: CAWASTTGYGYTF. Here the CDR3 DNA reads TGTGCCTGGGCATCAACGACAGGCTATGGCTACACCTTC.

This chain joins TRBV5-1 and TRBJ2-6; D not resolved. The CDR3 consists of 14 residues. CDR1 SGHRS and CDR2 YFSETQ come from the germline V gene. V shed 3 bases and J shed 0 bases, with 4 bases lying between them. The CDR3 bases are TGCGCCAGCAGCTGGGACTCTGGGGCCAACGTCCTGACTTTC. The encoded protein is CASSWDSGANVLTF. Full variable domain (missing parts from reference TRBV5-1 and TRBJ2-6): KAGVTQTPRYLIKTRGQQVTLSCSPISGHRSVSWYQQTPGQGLQFLFEYFSETQRNKGNFPGRFSGRQFSNSRSEMNVSTLELGDSALYLCASSWDSGANVLTFGAGSRLTVL.

In its sample, this clone was seen a few times. The chain uses TRBV9 and TRBJ1-5; tentative D call: TRBD1 (5 bases). This CDR3 has 14 amino acids. V dropped 7 bases and J dropped 0 bases, with 11 bases sitting between them. Germline V lookup: CDR1 SGDLS, CDR2 YYNGEE. This CDR3 reads CASGGGYSNQPQHF. The DNA of the CDR3 is TGTGCCAGCGGTGGGGGGTATAGCAATCAGCCCCAGCATTTT.